The 6 T cell receptor beta chains below all came from one sample that was sequenced in a study of blood T cells in healthy people across ages. Next came a second PCR, run for about 6 to 12 cycles, which used a sample-barcoded 5' primer along with a J-beta primer mix. MiXCR was run by TCRdb on the 5' RACE reads, yielding one entry per CDR3 protein. The sample lists 450,000 to 700,000 distinct CDR3 sequences; 27% were seen once. The material sequenced was blood. The receptor set was obtained from a woman between 70 and 85 years old in good health.

This clonotype was detected once. V and J are TRBV4-3 and TRBJ1-1; 8 positions agree with TRBD1. The V segment lost 4 bases and the J segment 2 bases; nucleotides outside the gene matches: 6. Germline V lookup: CDR1 LGHNA, CDR2 YSLEER. The CDR3 runs 15 residues. The CDR3 reads CASSLSDRGNTEAFF. CDR3 DNA: TGCGCCAGCAGCCTGTCCGACAGGGGTAACACTGAAGCTTTCTTT.

In DNA, the CDR3 is TGTGCCAGCAGCGTAGCTACTAGCGGGCGGTCAGGGGGACGTGGCACAGATACGCAGTATTTT. Amino acid sequence: CASSVATSGRSGGRGTDTQYF. The rearrangement links TRBV9 to TRBJ2-3; TRBD2 matches at 9 bases. The CDR3 spans 21 residues. After removal of 0 bases from V and 1 base from J, the junction contained 18 bases not matched to a gene. CDR1 and CDR2 from the germline V gene are SGDLS and YYNGEE.

The sample holds a few counts of this clonotype. Here the CDR3 reads CAWSVAGRNTIYF. The CDR3 region has the DNA TGTGCCTGGAGTGTGGCAGGGAGAAACACCATATATTTT. The rearrangement uses TRBV30 and TRBJ1-3, with a weak D call TRBD1 (5 bases). The germline V gene has CDR1 GTSNPN and CDR2 SVGIG (reference sequence). The CDR3 consists of 13 residues. Trimming took off 0 bases at V and 5 bases at J, with 8 bases between the two ends.

V gene TRBV7-2 combines with J gene TRBJ2-3; 10 bases map to TRBD2. The germline gives CDR1 SGHTA, CDR2 FQGNSA. The ends lost 3 bases at V and 3 bases at J; junction bases unmatched: 6. This CDR3 contains 16 residues. CDR3 DNA sequence: TGTGCCAGCAGCTTTAGCGGGGGGACGTATACAGATACGCAGTATTTT. Amino acids: CASSFSGGTYTDTQYF.

The chain recombines TRBV5-6 with TRBJ2-2; D call uncertain. Looked up from germline, CDR1 is SGHDT and CDR2 is YYEEEE. Trimming cost V 0 bases and J 1 base, with 10 bases left between them. The CDR3 runs to 16 residues. This CDR3 reads CASSLVAQENTGELFF. CDR3 nucleotides: TGTGCCAGCAGCTTGGTAGCCCAAGAGAACACCGGGGAGCTGTTTTTT.

The sample holds a few counts of this clonotype. The chain carries TRBV7-2 and TRBJ2-4, with D unresolved. V lost 1 base, J lost 7 bases, and 14 bases lay in between. The CDR3 contains 15 residues. Germline V gene data show CDR1 as SGHTA and CDR2 as FQGNSA. CDR3 amino acids: CASSLVPGPGNIQYF. DNA of the CDR3: TGTGCCAGCAGCTTAGTCCCTGGACCCGGGAACATTCAGTACTTC.